This is a list of T cell receptor beta chains from one sample in a study of CD4 and CD8 cells across lung adenocarcinoma regions. One entry per CDR3 protein, called by TCRdb with MiXCR from the PCR reads. This sample has about 16,000 distinct CDR3 sequences; 51% occur once, and the top ten carry 45% to 60%. The sample consisted of CD8+ T cells from the center of a lung tumor. These receptors all stem from a female donor with lung adenocarcinoma. The CD4 and CD8 labels of this study may be unreliable. Each CDR3 is given with its conserved first and last residue. D genes are given only for firm matches. Where a row states a size, it is once, few, many or the class of an expanded clone; other rows omit it.

j_gene,d_gene,abundance,v_gene,CDR3nt,CDR3aa
TRBJ2-4,.,.,TRBV6-1,TGTGCCAGCAGTGGCCCGGGGCAGGGAGCCAAAGACACGCAGTACTTC,CASSGPGQGAKDTQYF
TRBJ2-5,.,.,TRBV27,TGTGCCAGCGGGGGGGTCGGGGGCGGTGTCCAAGATACGCAGTACTTC,CASGGVGGGVQDTQYF
TRBJ2-3,TRBD2,.,TRBV6-5,TGTGCCAGCAGTTACACCAAACTAGCGGGAGGGCAGGATACGCAGTATTTT,CASSYTKLAGGQDTQYF
TRBJ2-1,TRBD2,few,TRBV6-1,TGTGCCAGCAGGACTAGCGGCTCTAACAATGAGCAGTTCTTC,CASRTSGSNNEQFF
TRBJ2-1,TRBD2,many,TRBV6-5,TGTGCCAGCAGTCGGACTAGCGGGGGGGCGGGTGAGCAGTTCTTC,CASSRTSGGAGEQFF
TRBJ2-3,TRBD2,.,TRBV6-1,TGTGCCAGCAGTCGCGGGGTAGCGGGGGGGCGTGGCCCAGATACGCAGTATTTT,CASSRGVAGGRGPDTQYF
TRBJ2-7,.,.,TRBV6-1,TGTGTCAGCAGTGAAGGTGTGGCCCTTCGACCCTACGAGCAGTACTTC,CVSSEGVALRPYEQYF
TRBJ2-6,.,.,TRBV9,TGTGCCAGCAGCGTAGTCCCCACGTTCTCTGGGGCCAACGTCCTGACTTTC,CASSVVPTFSGANVLTF
TRBJ2-3,.,.,TRBV10-3,TGTGCGGGGACCGGGAGCCGTGGCCCAGATACGCAGTATTTT,CAGTGSRGPDTQYF
TRBJ2-5,.,.,TRBV27,TGTGCCAGCAGTCCAAGTGGGCTAGCCCAAAAGGCCCTGTACTTC,CASSPSGLAQKALYF
TRBJ2-1,.,.,TRBV9,TGTGCCAGCAGCGTAGGCGGGGCGGGTTACAATGAGCAGTTCTTC,CASSVGGAGYNEQFF
TRBJ1-2,.,.,TRBV6-1,TGTGCCAGCACCGTGGGGCTGATCTATGGCTACACCTTC,CASTVGLIYGYTF
TRBJ2-5,.,many,TRBV7-6,TGTGCCAGCAGCTTAGGGTCCGGGACCCAGTACTTC,CASSLGSGTQYF
TRBJ2-7,TRBD2,.,TRBV10-1,TGCGCCAGCAGCTCGGGACTAGCCGCCTACGAGCAGTACTTC,CASSSGLAAYEQYF
TRBJ2-7,.,.,TRBV7-2,TGTGCCAGCAGCTTAGCTAGGCAATACGAGCAGTACTTC,CASSLARQYEQYF
TRBJ2-5,TRBD2,.,TRBV24-1,TGTGCCACCAGTGACCCCGGGACTAGCGGGAGGAAAGATCAAGAGACCCAGTACTTC,CATSDPGTSGRKDQETQYF
TRBJ2-5,.,.,TRBV6-5,TGTGCCAGCAGTAACCGAGAGACCCAGTACTTC,CASSNRETQYF
TRBJ2-5,TRBD1,large,TRBV6-6,TGTGCCAGCAGTCCGCGGAACAGGGGCTTAAGAGCCCCACAATCCGAGACCCAGTACTTC,CASSPRNRGLRAPQSETQYF
TRBJ2-3,.,.,TRBV6-5,.,CASSYSAFGGGTDTQYF
TRBJ2-3,.,.,TRBV6-1,TGTGCCAGCAGTGAACTCCCCAGCACAGATACGCAGTATTTT,CASSELPSTDTQYF
TRBJ2-1,TRBD2,.,TRBV6-1,TGTGCCAGCAGTGCCCTTCTGGCGGGGGACAATGAGCAGTTCTTC,CASSALLAGDNEQFF
TRBJ2-3,.,.,TRBV7-2,TGTGCGAGCATGTTAGACACAAACACGCAGTACTTT,CASMLDTNTQYF
TRBJ2-3,.,.,TRBV4-1,TGCGCCAGCAGCCGGGCCTCGACGGGCGGGACCACAGATACGCAGTATTTT,CASSRASTGGTTDTQYF
TRBJ2-2,.,.,TRBV7-6,TGTGCCAGCAGCTTAAGGGGGGATACGAACACCGGGGAGCTGTTTTTT,CASSLRGDTNTGELFF
TRBJ2-7,TRBD1,.,TRBV11-2,TGTGCCAGCAGCTTTTCCGGGACAGGGGGCTACGAGCAGTACTTC,CASSFSGTGGYEQYF
TRBJ1-2,TRBD1,few,TRBV6-1,TGTGCCAGCAGTCCCGGGACAGAGTATGGCTACACCTTC,CASSPGTEYGYTF
TRBJ2-7,.,many,TRBV6-1,TGTGCCAGCAGTGACCCAGGGAAAACCTACGAGCAGTACTTC,CASSDPGKTYEQYF
TRBJ2-3,.,.,TRBV24-1,TGTGCCACCAGTGCCTATGGTGGGGAAGATACGCAGTATTTT,CATSAYGGEDTQYF
TRBJ1-2,.,many,TRBV27,TGTGCCAGCAGTTTGTCCCCTAACTATGGCTACACCTTC,CASSLSPNYGYTF
TRBJ2-1,.,.,TRBV6-1,TGTGCCAGCAGTGAGAGTCGGGAAGAGCAGTTTTTC,CASSESREEQFF
TRBJ2-1,.,once,TRBV20-1,TGCAGTGCTAGAGAGGGACCATACGGGTACAATGAGCAGTTCTTC,CSAREGPYGYNEQFF
TRBJ2-1,.,medium-sized,TRBV24-1,TGTGCCACCGGGTCCAGTAGGGGTTTGGGGGATGAGCAGTTCTTC,CATGSSRGLGDEQFF
TRBJ2-7,.,.,TRBV4-2,TGTGCCAGCAGCCAAGAAAGCCCGGGACTCTCCTACGAGCAGTACTTC,CASSQESPGLSYEQYF
TRBJ2-3,TRBD2,.,TRBV28,TGTGCCAGCAGTTTATCCGGGACTAGCAGGGGTACGCAGTATTTT,CASSLSGTSRGTQYF
TRBJ2-5,.,few,TRBV6-1,TGTGCCAGTTCGACTGGAGAAGAGACCCAGTACTTC,CASSTGEETQYF
TRBJ2-1,.,.,TRBV7-2,TGTGCCAGCCGCCTACCGCGACTAGAAGCCAATGAGCAGTTCTTC,CASRLPRLEANEQFF
TRBJ1-1,.,.,TRBV6-1,TGTGCCAGCTTTCCCCACACGGAAGTGAACACTGAAGCTTTCTTT,CASFPHTEVNTEAFF
TRBJ2-1,.,few,TRBV12-3/TRBV12-4,TGTGCCAGCAGTTTAATGTTGGGGCAGGAGCAGTTCTTC,CASSLMLGQEQFF
TRBJ2-5,TRBD1,.,TRBV27,TGTGCCAGCAGTTTATATACAGGGGTGGAGCAGTACTTC,CASSLYTGVEQYF
TRBJ1-2,.,many,TRBV6-1,TGTGCCAGCCGTAGAGCCCGGGGGGAAGCTAACTATGGCTACACCTTC,CASRRARGEANYGYTF
TRBJ2-7,.,.,TRBV4-1,TGCGCCAGCAGCCAAGACGTAGTGATACAGGAGAAGCAGTACTTC,CASSQDVVIQEKQYF
TRBJ2-3,TRBD2,many,TRBV6-5,TGTGCCAGCAGTTACCAGACTAGCGGGGGGGCAGATACGCAGTATTTT,CASSYQTSGGADTQYF
TRBJ2-3,TRBD2,.,TRBV6-1,TGTGCCAGCAGTGTGTTGGGGCGGGGGGCCAAAGACACGCAGTATTTT,CASSVLGRGAKDTQYF
TRBJ2-4,.,once,TRBV6-1,TGCGGCAGCACGGGGCGGCAGGCCAAAAACATTCAGTATTTC,CGSTGRQAKNIQYF
TRBJ2-3,TRBD1,.,TRBV6-1,TGTGCCAGCAGAGAACGGACAGGGCGTGCAGATACGCAGTATTTT,CASRERTGRADTQYF
TRBJ2-3,TRBD1,once,TRBV6-1,TGTGCCAGCAAAGGACAGGTTGGGCCAGGGGCGCAGTATTTT,CASKGQVGPGAQYF
TRBJ2-7,.,few,TRBV4-1,TGCGCCAGCAGCCAAGAAAAGTGGGACGAGCAGTACTTC,CASSQEKWDEQYF
TRBJ1-4,.,.,TRBV27,TGTGCCAGCACTACGCGGCAGTTTAATGAACCCCTGCTCTTT,CASTTRQFNEPLLF
TRBJ2-2,TRBD1,.,TRBV6-5,TGTGCCAGCAGTTACCAGACAGGGGTAGGCACCGGGGAGCTGTTTTTT,CASSYQTGVGTGELFF
TRBJ2-3,.,.,TRBV6-1,TGTGCCAGCAGGAATCCCACGGGCACAGATACGCAGTATTTT,CASRNPTGTDTQYF
TRBJ2-2,.,few,TRBV27,TGTGCCAGCAGCCCAGAGGGGTTAGGGAACACCGGGGAGCTGTTTTTT,CASSPEGLGNTGELFF
TRBJ2-4,.,.,TRBV10-3,TGTGCCGGGGGGCGAGCGGGATGTGACCAAGACATTCAGTACTTC,CAGGRAGCDQDIQYF
TRBJ2-3,TRBD2,.,TRBV6-4,TGTGCCAGCAGTTCAACTAGCGGGATGAATGGTGAGCAGCTCTTC,CASSSTSGMNGEQLF
TRBJ2-3,.,.,TRBV7-2,TGTGCCAGCAGCCTTGGGACGGCAGGTGGAGATACGCAGTATTTT,CASSLGTAGGDTQYF
TRBJ2-4,.,.,TRBV27,TGTGCCAGCGGTTCGGGGTTGAGAGGCAAAGATACTCAGTATTTC,CASGSGLRGKDTQYF
TRBJ2-3,.,.,TRBV10-2,TGCGCCGGCTCGGGGCTAGGTGCCAAAAACACGCAGTATTTC,CAGSGLGAKNTQYF